This entry is about one T cell receptor beta chain. With 6 bases clipped from V and 0 bases from J, the junction kept 3 bases outside the gene matches. The CDR3 has 15 residues. Germline V gene sequence: CDR1 SNHLY, CDR2 FYNNEI. Per the original methods: Reference gene primers were amplified, and this amplification served to estimate nucleated cell counts. Using immunoSEQ multiplex PCR, the repertoire was profiled, and TCRdb retains in-frame clones only, with some absent. V and J calls and clone size are as listed in that table; D and trimming were resolved from the DNA. Among about half a million clones listed, 70% to 90% were seen once. These data are taken from a study of blood T cell repertoires in COVID-19. Study in general: Italy, Spain and the United States were the sources of the convalescent and acute COVID-19 samples. PBMCs, B-cell-depleted T cells, or T cells were the source of the cDNA or gDNA that made up the material.

This chain uses TRBV2 with TRBJ1-5; 9 positions match TRBD1. Sequenced input: peripheral blood. The TCR was taken from a human donor in a cohort sampled during active COVID-19. The CDR3 DNA sequence: TGTGCCAGCAGCGGGACAGGGATTAGCAATCAGCCCCAGCATTTT. Amino acid sequence: CASSGTGISNQPQHF.